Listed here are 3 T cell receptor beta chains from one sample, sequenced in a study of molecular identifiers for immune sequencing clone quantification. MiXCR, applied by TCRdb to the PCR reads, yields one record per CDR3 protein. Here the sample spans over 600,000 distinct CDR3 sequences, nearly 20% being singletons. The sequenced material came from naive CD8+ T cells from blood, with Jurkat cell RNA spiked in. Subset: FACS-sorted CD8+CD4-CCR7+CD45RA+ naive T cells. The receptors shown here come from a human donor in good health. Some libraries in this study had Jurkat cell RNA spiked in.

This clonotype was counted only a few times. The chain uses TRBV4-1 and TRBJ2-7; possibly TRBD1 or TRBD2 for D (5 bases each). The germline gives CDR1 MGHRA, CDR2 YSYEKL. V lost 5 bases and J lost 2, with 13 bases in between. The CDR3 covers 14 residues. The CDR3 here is CASSNRDGPYEQYF. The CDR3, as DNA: TGCGCCAGCAGCAACCGGGACGGTCCCTACGAGCAGTACTTC.

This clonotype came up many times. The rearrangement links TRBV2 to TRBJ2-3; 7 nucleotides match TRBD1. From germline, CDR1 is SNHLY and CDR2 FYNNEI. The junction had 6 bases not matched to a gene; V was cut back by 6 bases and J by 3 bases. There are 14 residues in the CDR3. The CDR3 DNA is TGTGCCAGCAGGGTAACAGGGGTTACAGATACGCAGTATTTT. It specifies CASRVTGVTDTQYF.

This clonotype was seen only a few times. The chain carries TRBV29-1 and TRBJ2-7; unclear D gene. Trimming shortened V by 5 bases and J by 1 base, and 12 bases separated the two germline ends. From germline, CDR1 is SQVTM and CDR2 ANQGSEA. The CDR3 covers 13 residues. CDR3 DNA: TGCAGCGTTTATTCCAGCGCGTCCTACGAGCAGTACTTC. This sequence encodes CSVYSSASYEQYF.